The clone carrying this T cell receptor (beta chain) was seen repeatedly, ten times or more. Its cognate antigen is unknown. This sample is part of a study of CD8 T cells in ankylosing spondylitis. Study results and caveats: The clones that were linked to disease were reported to be significantly enriched in matched synovial fluid samples from ankylosing spondylitis patients. Several highly homologous variants made up a TCR beta motif, and this motif appeared characteristic of ankylosing spondylitis blood. Within peripheral blood, clones linked to disease were CD8+ and relatively rare. Earlier literature documents some of the motif variants in reactive arthritis synovial fluid and blood.

V lost 3 bases and J lost 5, with 21 bases in between. CDR1 is KGHDR, CDR2 SFDVKD, per germline. The CDR3 covers 17 residues. One entry per CDR3 protein, called by TCRdb with MiXCR from the 5' RACE reads. The sample shows some 250,000 distinct CDR3 sequences, about 24% of them seen only once. Sequencing was carried out using blood, either unsorted or a sorted T cell fraction (not recorded which). The chain carries TRBV24-1 and TRBJ2-5, with D perhaps TRBD2 (5 bases). This sequence originates from a male donor with ankylosing spondylitis or in good health (not recorded which). CDR3 residues: CATSDRRAGINRETQYF. In nucleotides, the CDR3 is TGTGCCACCAGTGATCGGCGGGCAGGTATTAATCGGGAGACCCAGTACTTC.